A single sample is the source of the 10 T cell receptor beta chains below, sequenced in a study of T cells in Graves' hyperthyroidism and ophthalmopathy. It was RNA transcripts that yielded the amplified TCR beta CDR3 regions. The HTBI primer set was used in a first-round RT-PCR of the TCR CDR3. TCRdb fed the multiplex PCR reads into MiXCR, producing one record per CDR3 protein. In the table there are under 600,000 distinct CDR3 sequences, about a sixth of which are singletons. Sequencing used blood. The receptors originated from a woman aged 40 to 55 with Graves' ophthalmopathy.

This clonotype was counted many times. V is TRBV5-1 and J is TRBJ2-7; TRBD2 matches at 8 bases. Trimming removed 0 bases from V and 5 bases from J; junction bases left unmatched: 7. CDR3 size: 15 residues. The V gene's germline CDR1 is SGHRS and CDR2 YFSETQ. In DNA, the CDR3 is TGCGCCAGCAGCTTGGATACTAGCGGAGGGGACGAGCAGTACTTC. Encoded protein: CASSLDTSGGDEQYF.

Comments on this clonotype: A read error may be the cause here, since a much bigger clone is one base away. This chain connects TRBV7-8 to TRBJ2-1; TRBD2 matches at 8 bases. Losses at the gene ends were 6 bases for V and 6 bases for J; bases not matched to a gene: 13. Germline CDR1 and CDR2: SGHVS and FQNEAQ. The CDR3 runs 16 residues. For the CDR3, the DNA is TGTGCCAGCAGGCCTCCGGCACTAGCGGATTCCAATGAGCAGTTCTTC. Amino acids: CASRPPALADSNEQFF.

In this sample, this clonotype turned up many times. The rearrangement uses TRBV12-3 or TRBV12-4 and TRBJ1-5, with a weak D call TRBD1 (6 bases). Trimming pared 4 bases from V and 6 bases from J, leaving 16 bases between. The CDR3 extends over 15 amino acids. The CDR3 is CASSSQGNAIQPQHF. The CDR3 bases are TGTGCCAGCAGTTCCCAGGGGAACGCGATTCAGCCCCAGCATTTT.

This clonotype was observed a few times. V is TRBV11-2 and J is TRBJ1-5, with 11 bases identical to TRBD1. The V gene end was trimmed by 1 base and the J gene end by 10 bases; junction bases not matched to a gene: 3. The CDR3 has 14 amino acids. Per germline, CDR1 SGHAT and CDR2 FQNNGV. CDR3 protein: CASSLGTGGDPQHF. DNA for the CDR3: TGTGCCAGCAGCTTAGGGACAGGGGGCGATCCCCAGCATTTT.

This clonotype was detected many times. The DNA for the CDR3 is TGTGCCAGCAGTGGACAGGGGTACATTCAGTACTTC. It yields the protein CASSGQGYIQYF. The chain has TRBV2 and TRBJ2-4; 8 positions agree with TRBD1. The CDR3 has 12 residues. J lost 8 bases, V lost 4 bases, and 1 base had no gene match. Germline lookup yields CDR1 SNHLY and CDR2 FYNNEI.

This clonotype was recorded at least ten times. The rearrangement links TRBV12-3 or TRBV12-4 to TRBJ1-6; D is ambiguous. The CDR3 has 15 residues. The germline V and J ends were trimmed by 2 bases and 0 bases, with 5 bases remaining between them. The chain's CDR3 is CASSLTGSYNSPLHF. CDR3 DNA sequence: TGTGCCAGCAGTTTAACCGGCTCCTATAATTCACCCCTCCACTTT.

This clonotype was seen at least ten times. The genes are TRBV19 and TRBJ1-1; 8 bases align to TRBD1. In germline, CDR1 is LNHDA, CDR2 SQIVND (reference sequence). Trimming took 9 bases from V and 2 from J; bases not matched to a gene: 5. The CDR3 runs to 13 residues. The CDR3 coding sequence is TGTGCCAGCAGCGACAGGGGTAACACTGAAGCTTTCTTT. Translating gives CASSDRGNTEAFF. Full variable domain (rest looked up from reference TRBV19 and TRBJ1-1): DGGITQSPKYLFRKEGQNVTLSCEQNLNHDAMYWYRQDPGQGLRLIYYSQIVNDFQKGDIAEGYSVSREKKESFPLTVTSAQKNPTAFYLCASSDRGNTEAFFGQGTRLTVV.

V usage is TRBV6-5 and J usage is TRBJ2-3; 9 positions agree with TRBD2. Germline trimming cut 2 bases from V and 1 base from J; bases unmatched to any gene: 4. The CDR3 contains 16 residues. Germline assignment: CDR1 MNHEY and CDR2 SVGAGI. This CDR3 reads CASSYLSGSGTDTQYF. The CDR3 DNA sequence: TGTGCCAGCAGTTACCTTAGCGGGAGTGGCACAGATACGCAGTATTTT.

The rearrangement uses TRBV10-2 and TRBJ1-4; a weak D match, TRBD1 (6 bases). V lost 3 bases, J lost 0 bases, and 17 bases lay in between. CDR1 is WSHSY, CDR2 SAAADI, per germline. This CDR3 is 18 amino acids long. In DNA form, the CDR3 reads TGCGCCAGCAGTGAATTTTCGGGGGCACTTGCAACTAATGAAAAACTGTTTTTT. Its protein is CASSEFSGALATNEKLFF.

This clonotype was seen a few times. V gene TRBV20-1 combines with J gene TRBJ1-6; 8 nucleotides line up with TRBD1. Germline V gene lookup returns CDR1 DFQATT and CDR2 SNEGSKA (reference sequence). The CDR3 sequence is 14 residues long. Germline trimming cut 2 bases from V and 10 bases from J; bases unmatched to any gene: 7. The CDR3 reads CSARQGAEGSPLHF. In DNA, the CDR3 is TGCAGTGCTAGACAGGGGGCTGAGGGATCACCCCTCCACTTT.